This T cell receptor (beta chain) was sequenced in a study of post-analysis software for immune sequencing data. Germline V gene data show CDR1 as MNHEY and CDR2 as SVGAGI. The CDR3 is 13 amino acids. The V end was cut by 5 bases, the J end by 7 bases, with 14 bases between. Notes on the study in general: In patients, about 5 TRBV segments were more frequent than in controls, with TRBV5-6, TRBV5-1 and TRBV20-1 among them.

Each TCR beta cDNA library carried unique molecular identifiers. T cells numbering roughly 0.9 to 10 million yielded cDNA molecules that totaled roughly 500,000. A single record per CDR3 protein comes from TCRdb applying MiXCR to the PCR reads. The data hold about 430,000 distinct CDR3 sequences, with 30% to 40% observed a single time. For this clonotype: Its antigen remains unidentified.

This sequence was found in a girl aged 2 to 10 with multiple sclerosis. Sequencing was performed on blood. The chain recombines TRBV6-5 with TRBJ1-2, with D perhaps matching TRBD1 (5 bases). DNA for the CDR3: TGTGCCAGCAGTCCAGGGATTGGGTTTGGCTACACCTTC. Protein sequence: CASSPGIGFGYTF.